One sample yielded the 5 T cell receptor beta chains listed below, sequenced in a study of T cell repertoires in cytomegalovirus infection. Each CDR3 protein is one row after TCRdb ran MiXCR on the reads. Of some 940,000 distinct CDR3 sequences listed, roughly 30% are singletons. No antigen has been identified for these receptors. This specimen consisted of cultured CD8+ T cells from PBMCs, obtained from culture after CMV antigen stimulation. The receptors originated from a human donor in good health (CMV status not recorded). Some clones in this sample may be carry-over from other donors' samples.

In this sample, this clonotype turned up a few times. The chain is built from TRBV10-2 and TRBJ2-7, with D hard to call. Germline CDR1 and CDR2: WSHSY and SAAADI. V lost 5 bases, J lost 0 bases, and 17 bases lay in between. CDR3 length: 16 amino acids. This CDR3 reads CASSLRVEENSYEQYF. CDR3 DNA sequence: TGCGCCAGCAGTCTACGCGTAGAGGAAAACTCCTACGAGCAGTACTTC.

The chain recombines TRBV10-3 with TRBJ2-2, with 10 bases fitting TRBD1. There are 17 residues in the CDR3. Trimming at V came to 2 bases and at J to 6 bases, leaving 9 bases not matched to a gene. Germline CDR1 ENHRY, CDR2 SYGVKD. This CDR3 is CAISEKPGQGFSGELFF. CDR3 DNA: TGTGCCATCAGTGAGAAACCGGGACAGGGGTTTTCCGGGGAGCTGTTTTTT.

The chain joins TRBV6-1 to TRBJ2-5; D not certain. CDR3 size: 14 residues. Trimming removed 4 bases from V and 4 bases from J, with 13 bases in between. Per germline, CDR1 MNHNS and CDR2 SASEGT. The CDR3 nucleotides are TGTGCCAGCAGTGTTTGGGAAATCCGAGAGACCCAGTACTTC. It encodes CASSVWEIRETQYF.

This rearrangement joins TRBV27 to TRBJ2-7; D remains unclear. The V end was cut by 10 bases, the J end by 3 bases, with 19 bases between. CDR3 length: 14 residues. CDR1 and CDR2 from the germline V gene are MNHEY and SMNVEV (reference sequence). CDR3 residues: CATQGPPRLYEQYF. As DNA, the CDR3 is TGTGCCACCCAAGGGCCCCCCAGACTCTACGAGCAGTACTTC.

In its sample, this clonotype was seen a few times. Here the CDR3 reads CASSPRIGGPGQETQYF. Here the CDR3 DNA reads TGTGCCAGCAGCCCAAGGATCGGGGGGCCGGGGCAAGAGACCCAGTACTTC. The V and J genes are TRBV3-1 and TRBJ2-5, with D possibly TRBD2 on 7 matching bases. CDR3 length: 17 amino acids. Trimming took off 4 bases at V and 2 bases at J, with 20 bases between the two ends. Germline CDR1 and CDR2: LGHDT and YNNKEL (reference sequence).